Shown below are 6 T cell receptor beta chains from a single sample sequenced in a study of T-cell memory formation after mild COVID-19. TCRdb reprocessed the 5' RACE reads via MiXCR and lists one record per CDR3 protein. Among 190,000 or so distinct CDR3 sequences, about a fifth were seen once, and the ten largest hold more than 20%. Source material: PBMCs or a T cell subset sorted from them (not recorded which). The source of these receptors is an adult woman who had mild COVID-19 (a few samples of this study predate the infection). Cell type and time point are not known.

This clonotype was found a few times. The chain is built from TRBV6-5 and TRBJ1-1, with D unresolved. The germline gives CDR1 MNHEY, CDR2 SVGAGI. V was trimmed by 0 bases and J by 1 base, leaving 6 bases between them. CDR3 size: 14 residues. The CDR3 here is CASSYSARNTEAFF. Written as DNA, the CDR3 is TGTGCCAGCAGTTACTCGGCGAGGAACACTGAAGCTTTCTTT.

The V call is TRBV27, the J call TRBJ2-1, with D maybe TRBD2 (5 bases). The CDR3 runs 11 residues. The germline gives CDR1 MNHEY, CDR2 SMNVEV (reference sequence). V lost 4 bases, J lost 12 bases, and 10 bases lay in between. The DNA for the CDR3 is TGTGCCAGCAGTTCCGGGATGGTGCAGTTCTTC. Translated, it gives CASSSGMVQFF.

This clonotype was seen a few times. The chain is built from TRBV11-2 and TRBJ1-1; 7 positions match TRBD1. This CDR3 has 14 residues. The trim removed 9 bases at V and 0 bases at J, leaving 7 bases unmatched. CDR1 is SGHAT, CDR2 FQNNGV, per germline. As DNA, the CDR3 is TGTGCCAGTCGAGGGGGCCCAATGAACACTGAAGCTTTCTTT. This translates into CASRGGPMNTEAFF.

The chain is built from TRBV12-3 or TRBV12-4 and TRBJ1-2, with 8 bases aligning to TRBD1. This CDR3 spans 11 amino acids. Losses at the gene ends were 6 bases for V and 10 bases for J; bases not matched to a gene: 4. CDR3 region: CASRRTGHYTF. The CDR3 nucleotides are TGTGCCAGCAGGCGGACAGGGCACTACACCTTC.

The chain couples TRBV12-3 or TRBV12-4 to TRBJ1-5, with TRBD1 matching 11 bases. V was clipped by 4 bases and J by 6 bases; unmatched bases: 8. CDR3 length equals 16 residues. The CDR3 sequence is CASSSPGQGVTQPQHF. The DNA of the CDR3 is TGTGCCAGCAGTTCTCCGGGACAGGGGGTGACTCAGCCCCAGCATTTT.

This clonotype was observed many times. The rearrangement links TRBV7-9 to TRBJ2-7, with D unresolved. Germline-derived CDR1 and CDR2 are SEHNR and FQNEAQ (reference sequence). The CDR3 totals 13 residues. Trimming cost V 3 bases and J 0 bases, with 6 bases left between them. The DNA of the CDR3 is TGTGCCAGCAGCTTGGCGGACTCCTACGAGCAGTACTTC. Translating gives CASSLADSYEQYF. Supplemented by reference TRBV7-9 and TRBJ2-7, the full variable domain reads DTGVSQNPRHKITKRGQNVTFRCDPISEHNRLYWYRQTLGQGPEFLTYFQNEAQLEKSRLLSDRFSAERPKGSFSTLEIQRTEQGDSAMYLCASSLADSYEQYFGPGTRLTVT.